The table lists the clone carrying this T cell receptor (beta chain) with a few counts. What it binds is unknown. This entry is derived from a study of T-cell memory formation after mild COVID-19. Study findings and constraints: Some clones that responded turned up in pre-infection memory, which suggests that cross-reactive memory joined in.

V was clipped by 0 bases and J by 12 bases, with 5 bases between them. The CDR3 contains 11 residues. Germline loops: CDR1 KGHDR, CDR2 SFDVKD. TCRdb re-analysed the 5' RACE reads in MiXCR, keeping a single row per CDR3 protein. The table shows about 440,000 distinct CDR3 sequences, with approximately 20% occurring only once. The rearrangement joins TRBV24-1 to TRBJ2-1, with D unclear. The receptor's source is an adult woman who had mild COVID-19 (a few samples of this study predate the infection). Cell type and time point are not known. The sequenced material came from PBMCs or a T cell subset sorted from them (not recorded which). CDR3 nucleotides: TGTGCCACCAGTGATTTGCGAGGGCAGTTCTTC. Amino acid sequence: CATSDLRGQFF.